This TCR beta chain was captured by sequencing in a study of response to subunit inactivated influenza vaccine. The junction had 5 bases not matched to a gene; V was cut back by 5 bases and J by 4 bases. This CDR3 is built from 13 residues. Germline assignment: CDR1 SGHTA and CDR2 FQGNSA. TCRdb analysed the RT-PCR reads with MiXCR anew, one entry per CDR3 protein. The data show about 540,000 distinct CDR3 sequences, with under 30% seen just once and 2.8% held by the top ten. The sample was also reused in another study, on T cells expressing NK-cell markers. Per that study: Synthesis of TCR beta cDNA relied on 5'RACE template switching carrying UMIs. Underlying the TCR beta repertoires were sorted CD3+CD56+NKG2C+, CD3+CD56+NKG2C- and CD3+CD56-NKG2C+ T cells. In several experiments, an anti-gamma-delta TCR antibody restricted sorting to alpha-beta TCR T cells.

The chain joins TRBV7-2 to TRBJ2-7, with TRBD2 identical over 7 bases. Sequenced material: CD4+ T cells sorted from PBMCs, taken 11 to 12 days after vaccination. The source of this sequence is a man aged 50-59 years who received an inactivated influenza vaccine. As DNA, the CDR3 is TGTGCCAGCAGCCAGGATAGCGGGTACGAGCAGTACTTC. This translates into CASSQDSGYEQYF.